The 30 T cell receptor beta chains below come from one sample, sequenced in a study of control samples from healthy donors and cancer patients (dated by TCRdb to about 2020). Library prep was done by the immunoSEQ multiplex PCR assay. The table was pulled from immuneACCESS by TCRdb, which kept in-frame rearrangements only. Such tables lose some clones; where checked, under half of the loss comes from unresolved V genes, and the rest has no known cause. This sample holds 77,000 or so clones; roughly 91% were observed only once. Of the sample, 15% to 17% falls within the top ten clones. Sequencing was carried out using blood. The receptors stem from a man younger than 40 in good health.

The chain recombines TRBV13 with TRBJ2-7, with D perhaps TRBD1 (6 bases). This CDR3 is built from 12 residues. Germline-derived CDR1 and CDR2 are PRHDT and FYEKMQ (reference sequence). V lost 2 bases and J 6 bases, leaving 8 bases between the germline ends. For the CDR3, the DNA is TGTGCCAGCAGCTTACAGGGGCCCGAGCAGTACTTC. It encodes CASSLQGPEQYF.

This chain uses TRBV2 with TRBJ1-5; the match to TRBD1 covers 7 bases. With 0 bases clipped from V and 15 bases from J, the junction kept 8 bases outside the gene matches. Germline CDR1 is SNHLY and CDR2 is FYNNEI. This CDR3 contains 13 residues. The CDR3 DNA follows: TGTGCCAGCAGTGAAGCCGGACAGGTCCCCTCGCATTTT. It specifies CASSEAGQVPSHF.

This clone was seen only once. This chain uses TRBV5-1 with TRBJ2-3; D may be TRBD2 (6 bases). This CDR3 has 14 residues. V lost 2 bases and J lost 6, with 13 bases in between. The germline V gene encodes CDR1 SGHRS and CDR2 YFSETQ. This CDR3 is CASSFGDSLDTQYF. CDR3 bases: TGCGCCAGCAGCTTCGGGGACTCGCTGGATACGCAGTATTTT.

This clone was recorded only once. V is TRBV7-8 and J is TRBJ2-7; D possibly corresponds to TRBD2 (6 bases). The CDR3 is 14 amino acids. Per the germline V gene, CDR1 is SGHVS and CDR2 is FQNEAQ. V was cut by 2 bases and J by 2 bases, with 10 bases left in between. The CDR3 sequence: CASSLLAATYEQYF. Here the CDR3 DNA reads TGTGCCAGCAGCTTATTAGCGGCCACCTACGAGCAGTACTTC.

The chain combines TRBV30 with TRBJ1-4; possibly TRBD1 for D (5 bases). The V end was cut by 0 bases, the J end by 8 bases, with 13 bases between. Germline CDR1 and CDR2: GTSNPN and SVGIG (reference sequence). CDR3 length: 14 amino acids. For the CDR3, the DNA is TGTGCCTGGAGTGTAAGCCAGGGTCGGGAAAAACTGTTTTTT. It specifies CAWSVSQGREKLFF.

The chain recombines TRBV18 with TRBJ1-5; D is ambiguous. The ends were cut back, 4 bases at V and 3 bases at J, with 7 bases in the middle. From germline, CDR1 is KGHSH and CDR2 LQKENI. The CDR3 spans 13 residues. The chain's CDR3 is CASSLTNNQPQHF. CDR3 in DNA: TGTGCCAGCTCACTGACTAACAATCAGCCCCAGCATTTT. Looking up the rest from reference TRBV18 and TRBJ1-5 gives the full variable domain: NAGVMQNPRHLVRRRGQEARLRCSPMKGHSHVYWYRQLPEEGLKFMVYLQKENIIDESGMPKERFSAEFPKEGPSILRIQQVVRGDSAAYFCASSLTNNQPQHFGDGTRLSIL.

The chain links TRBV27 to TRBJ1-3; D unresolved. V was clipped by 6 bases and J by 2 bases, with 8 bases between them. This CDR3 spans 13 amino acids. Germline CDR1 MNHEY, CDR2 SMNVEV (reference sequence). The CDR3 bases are TGTGCCAGCAGACCTACAGCTGGAAACACCATATATTTT. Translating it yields CASRPTAGNTIYF.

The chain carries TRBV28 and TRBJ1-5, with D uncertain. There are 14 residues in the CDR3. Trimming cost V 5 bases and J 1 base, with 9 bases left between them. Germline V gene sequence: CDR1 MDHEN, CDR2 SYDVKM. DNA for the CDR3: TGTGCCAGCAGTGGATTAATGAGCAATCAGCCCCAGCATTTT. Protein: CASSGLMSNQPQHF.

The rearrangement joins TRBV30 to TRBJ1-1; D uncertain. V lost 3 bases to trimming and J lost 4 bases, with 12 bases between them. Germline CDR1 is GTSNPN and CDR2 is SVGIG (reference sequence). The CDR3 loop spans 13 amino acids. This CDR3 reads CAWRYGEATEAFF. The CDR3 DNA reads TGTGCCTGGAGATACGGGGAGGCCACTGAAGCTTTCTTT.

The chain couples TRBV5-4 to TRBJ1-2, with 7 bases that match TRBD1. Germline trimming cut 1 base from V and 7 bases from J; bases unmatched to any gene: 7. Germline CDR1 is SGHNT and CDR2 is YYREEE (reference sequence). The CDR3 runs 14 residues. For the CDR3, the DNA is TGTGCCAGCAGCTTGAACGAGGGGGCGCTTGGCTACACCTTC. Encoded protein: CASSLNEGALGYTF. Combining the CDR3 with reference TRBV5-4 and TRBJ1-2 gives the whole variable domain ETGVTQSPTHLIKTRGQQVTLRCSSQSGHNTVSWYQQALGQGPQFIFQYYREEENGRGNFPPRFSGLQFPNYSSELNVNALELDDSALYLCASSLNEGALGYTFGSGTRLTVV.

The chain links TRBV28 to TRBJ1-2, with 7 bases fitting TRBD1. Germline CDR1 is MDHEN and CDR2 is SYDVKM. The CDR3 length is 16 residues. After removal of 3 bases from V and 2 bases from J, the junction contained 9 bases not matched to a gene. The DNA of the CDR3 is TGTGCCAGCAGTTTTACAGGGGACGCGCTCAACTATGGCTACACCTTC. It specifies CASSFTGDALNYGYTF.

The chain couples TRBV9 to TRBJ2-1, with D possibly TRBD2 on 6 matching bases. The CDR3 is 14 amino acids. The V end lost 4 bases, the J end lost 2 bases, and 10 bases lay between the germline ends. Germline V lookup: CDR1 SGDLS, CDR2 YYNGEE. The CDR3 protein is CASSRDSAYNEQFF. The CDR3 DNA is TGTGCCAGCAGCCGGGACTCCGCCTACAATGAGCAGTTCTTC.

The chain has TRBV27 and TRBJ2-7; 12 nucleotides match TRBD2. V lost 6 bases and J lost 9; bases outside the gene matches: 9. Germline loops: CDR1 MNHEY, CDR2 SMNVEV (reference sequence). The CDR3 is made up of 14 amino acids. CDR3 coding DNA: TGTGCCAGCAGCCCTGGGACTAGCGGGTCGGGGCAGTACTTC. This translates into CASSPGTSGSGQYF.

CDR3 DNA: TGCGCCAGCAGCTTTTTTAGCGGGGCCTCCTACGAGCAGTACTTC. It codes for CASSFFSGASYEQYF. The chain combines TRBV5-1 with TRBJ2-7; 8 bases are a match to TRBD2. The CDR3 has 15 residues. Trimming at V came to 2 bases and at J to 0 bases, leaving 4 bases not matched to a gene. Germline CDR1 is SGHRS and CDR2 is YFSETQ.

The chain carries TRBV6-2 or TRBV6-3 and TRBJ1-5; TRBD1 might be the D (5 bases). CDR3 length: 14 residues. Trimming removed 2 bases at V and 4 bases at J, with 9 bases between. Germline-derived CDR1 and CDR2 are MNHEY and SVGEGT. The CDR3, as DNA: TGTGCCAGCAGTTACCGCGGGACTAATCAGCCCCAGCATTTT. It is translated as CASSYRGTNQPQHF.

CDR3 DNA: TGTGCCAGCAGCCCCTGGAGCGGGAGAGGTGAGACCCAGTACTTC. It codes for CASSPWSGRGETQYF. The rearrangement links TRBV7-9 to TRBJ2-5, with 8 bases fitting TRBD2. The germline V gene encodes CDR1 SEHNR and CDR2 FQNEAQ (reference sequence). This CDR3 spans 15 amino acids. Losses at the gene ends were 5 bases for V and 5 bases for J; bases not matched to a gene: 10.

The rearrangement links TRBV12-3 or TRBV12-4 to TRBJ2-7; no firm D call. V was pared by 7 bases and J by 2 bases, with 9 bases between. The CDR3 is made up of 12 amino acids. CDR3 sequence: CASTESTYEQYF. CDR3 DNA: TGTGCCAGCACGGAGAGCACCTACGAGCAGTACTTC.

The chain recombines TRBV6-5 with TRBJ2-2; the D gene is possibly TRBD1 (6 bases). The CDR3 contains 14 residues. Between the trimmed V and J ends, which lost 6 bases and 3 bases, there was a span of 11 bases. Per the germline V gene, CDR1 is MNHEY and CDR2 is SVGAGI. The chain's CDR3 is CASRPTGYTGELFF. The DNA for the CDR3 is TGTGCCAGCAGGCCGACAGGCTACACCGGGGAGCTGTTTTTT.

The CDR3 DNA reads as TGTGCCAGCTCCATAGGGGGAGGGAGCTACGAGCAGTACTTC. Translated, it gives CASSIGGGSYEQYF. V usage is TRBV18 and J usage is TRBJ2-7; perhaps TRBD2 as D (7 bases). Between the trimmed V and J ends, which lost 6 bases and 3 bases, there was a span of 15 bases. CDR3 size: 14 residues. The germline V gene encodes CDR1 KGHSH and CDR2 LQKENI.

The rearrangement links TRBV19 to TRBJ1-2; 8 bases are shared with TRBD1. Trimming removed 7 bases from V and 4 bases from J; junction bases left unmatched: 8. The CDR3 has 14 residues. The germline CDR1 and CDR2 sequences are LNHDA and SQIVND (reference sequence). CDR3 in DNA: TGTGCCAGTAAAGTCGGACAGGGAGGCTATGGCTACACCTTC. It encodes CASKVGQGGYGYTF.

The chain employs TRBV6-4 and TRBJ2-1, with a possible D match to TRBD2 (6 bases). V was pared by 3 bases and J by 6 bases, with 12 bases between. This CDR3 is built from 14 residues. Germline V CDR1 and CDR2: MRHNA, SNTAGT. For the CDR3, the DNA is TGTGCCAGCAGTGAACCGACTAGGGGCAATGAGCAGTTCTTC. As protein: CASSEPTRGNEQFF.

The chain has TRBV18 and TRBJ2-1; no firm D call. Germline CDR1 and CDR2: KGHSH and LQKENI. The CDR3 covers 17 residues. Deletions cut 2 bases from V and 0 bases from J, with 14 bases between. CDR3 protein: CASSPVAAASSYNEQFF. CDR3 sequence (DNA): TGTGCCAGCTCACCAGTTGCGGCCGCGAGCTCCTACAATGAGCAGTTCTTC.

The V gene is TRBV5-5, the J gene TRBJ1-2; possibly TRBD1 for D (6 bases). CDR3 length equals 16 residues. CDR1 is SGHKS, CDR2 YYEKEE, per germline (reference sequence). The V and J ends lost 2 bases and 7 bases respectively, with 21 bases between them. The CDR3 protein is CASSFGYREEASGYTF. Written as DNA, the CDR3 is TGTGCCAGCAGCTTTGGGTACAGGGAGGAGGCGTCTGGCTACACCTTC.

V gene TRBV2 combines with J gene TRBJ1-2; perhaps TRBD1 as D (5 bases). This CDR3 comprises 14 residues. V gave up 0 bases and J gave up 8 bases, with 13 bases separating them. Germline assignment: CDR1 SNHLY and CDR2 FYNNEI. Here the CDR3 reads CASSEAHRSMGYTF. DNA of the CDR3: TGTGCCAGCAGTGAAGCGCACAGGTCTATGGGCTACACCTTC.

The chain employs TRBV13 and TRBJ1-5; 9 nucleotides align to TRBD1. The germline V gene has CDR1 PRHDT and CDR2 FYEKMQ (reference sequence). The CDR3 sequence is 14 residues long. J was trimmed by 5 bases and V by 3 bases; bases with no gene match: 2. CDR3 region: CASSLGQGHQPQHF. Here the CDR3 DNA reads TGTGCCAGCAGCTTGGGACAGGGTCATCAGCCCCAGCATTTT.

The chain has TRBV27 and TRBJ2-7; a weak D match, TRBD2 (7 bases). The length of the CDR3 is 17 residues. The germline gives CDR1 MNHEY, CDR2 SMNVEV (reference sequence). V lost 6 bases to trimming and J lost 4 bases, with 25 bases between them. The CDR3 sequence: CASSQGVRGALGYEQYF. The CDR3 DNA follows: TGTGCCAGCAGCCAAGGGGTTCGGGGGGCGCTTGGTTACGAGCAGTACTTC.

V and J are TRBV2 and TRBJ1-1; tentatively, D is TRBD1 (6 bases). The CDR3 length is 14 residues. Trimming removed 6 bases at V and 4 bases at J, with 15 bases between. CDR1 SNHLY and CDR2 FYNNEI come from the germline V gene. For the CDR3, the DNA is TGTGCCAGCAGCTTCCAGGGGTGGGCCACTGAAGCTTTCTTT. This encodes CASSFQGWATEAFF. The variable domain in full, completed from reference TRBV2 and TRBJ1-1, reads EPEVTQTPSHQVTQMGQEVILRCVPISNHLYFYWYRQILGQKVEFLVSFYNNEISEKSEIFDDQFSVERPDGSNFTLKIRSTKLEDSAMYFCASSFQGWATEAFFGQGTRLTVV.

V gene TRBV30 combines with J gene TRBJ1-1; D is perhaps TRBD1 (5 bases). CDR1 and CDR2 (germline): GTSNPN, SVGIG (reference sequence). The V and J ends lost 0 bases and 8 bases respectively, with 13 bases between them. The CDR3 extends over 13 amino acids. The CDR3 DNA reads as TGTGCCTGGAGTGTGGGACCGGGACGAGAAGCTTTCTTT. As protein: CAWSVGPGREAFF.

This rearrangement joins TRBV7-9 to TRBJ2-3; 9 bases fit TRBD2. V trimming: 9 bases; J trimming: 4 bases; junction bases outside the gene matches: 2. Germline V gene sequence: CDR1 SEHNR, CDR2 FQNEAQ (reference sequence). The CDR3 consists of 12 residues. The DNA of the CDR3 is TGTGCCAGTAGCGGGAGCTCAGATACGCAGTATTTT. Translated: CASSGSSDTQYF.

CDR3 nucleotide sequence: TGTGCCTGGAGAAGACAGGCCGATAATTCTAACTATGGCTACACCTTC. Amino acid sequence: CAWRRQADNSNYGYTF. The genes are TRBV30 and TRBJ1-2; possible D gene TRBD1, 6 bases. Germline loops: CDR1 GTSNPN, CDR2 SVGIG (reference sequence). The CDR3 has 16 amino acids. With 3 bases removed from V and 0 bases from J, the gap between germline ends came to 17 bases.